The 27 T cell receptor beta chains below come from one sample, sequenced in a study of shared clonotypes between healthy human individuals (dated by TCRdb to 2020 to 2021). The library was made by the immunoSEQ multiplex PCR assay. The table comes from immuneACCESS by way of TCRdb, which keeps in-frame sequences with V and J called. Part of the clones is missing from these tables; in studies checked, under half for an unresolved V gene and the rest for unknown reasons. The sample contains approximately 1,500,000 clones, approximately 98% of them found a single time. Approximately 0.44% of the sample is held by the ten biggest clonotypes. Specimen: naive CD4+ T cells sorted from blood. The sample's cell subset or site label, in plain terms: CD45RA+ positively selected. The source of these receptors is a man between 25 and 39 years old in good health.

The chain recombines TRBV5-1 with TRBJ2-1, with 14 nucleotides matching TRBD2. The CDR3 length is 18 residues. With 4 bases clipped from V and 7 bases from J, the junction kept 13 bases outside the gene matches. Per the germline V gene, CDR1 is SGHRS and CDR2 is YFSETQ. CDR3 region: CASSARLAGGPSKNEQFF. The DNA of the CDR3 is TGCGCCAGCAGCGCTCGACTAGCGGGAGGGCCGAGTAAAAATGAGCAGTTCTTC.

This sequence joins TRBV5-1 and TRBJ1-2; no clear D. Germline V lookup: CDR1 SGHRS, CDR2 YFSETQ. The CDR3 is 13 amino acids. Trimming removed 4 bases from V and 6 bases from J, with 13 bases in between. The CDR3, as DNA: TGCGCCAGCAGCCCGTTTGCAAGGCATGGCTACACCTTC. Translating it yields CASSPFARHGYTF.

The rearrangement links TRBV28 to TRBJ2-7; 11 bases are shared with TRBD1. The V and J ends lost 9 bases and 4 bases, in that order; junction bases with no gene match: 11. This CDR3 comprises 15 residues. Germline lookup yields CDR1 MDHEN and CDR2 SYDVKM. Here the CDR3 DNA reads TGTGCCAGTTTAGCCCCCGGGACAGGGGGTTACGAGCAGTACTTC. Protein sequence: CASLAPGTGGYEQYF.

V gene TRBV29-1 combines with J gene TRBJ1-3; 8 bases agree with TRBD1. The germline V gene has CDR1 SQVTM and CDR2 ANQGSEA. The CDR3 is made up of 15 amino acids. After removal of 6 bases from V and 2 bases from J, the junction contained 9 bases not matched to a gene. The CDR3 DNA is TGCAGCGTGGGCCCGTCGACAGGGGCTGGAAACACCATATATTTT. Residues: CSVGPSTGAGNTIYF.

This chain uses TRBV5-4 with TRBJ2-5; unclear D gene. Germline CDR1 is SGHNT and CDR2 is YYREEE (reference sequence). CDR3 length equals 13 residues. V was pared by 3 bases and J by 5 bases, with 11 bases between. The CDR3 sequence: CASSSRYAETQYF. The DNA of the CDR3 is TGTGCCAGCAGCTCCCGATACGCGGAGACCCAGTACTTC.

Worth noting for this clone: The same CDR3 can be traced to other DNA sequences in this sample. The V gene is TRBV18, the J gene TRBJ1-3, with D uncertain. CDR1 and CDR2 from the germline V gene are KGHSH and LQKENI. The V gene lost 2 bases and the J gene lost 4 bases, with 6 bases spanning the gap. CDR3 length: 13 amino acids. CDR3 amino acids: CASSPLVGNTIYF. The CDR3 coding sequence is TGTGCCAGCTCACCATTAGTAGGAAACACCATATATTTT.

The DNA of the CDR3 is TGTGCCAGCAGTCCACTGGGGACAGGGACTAGTCGAGTCGAGGAGTTCTTC. This translates into CASSPLGTGTSRVEEFF. V and J are TRBV28 and TRBJ2-1; D perhaps matches TRBD1 (9 bases). This CDR3 spans 17 amino acids. Germline V CDR1 and CDR2: MDHEN, SYDVKM. Trimming left V 5 bases short and J 14 bases short, with 31 bases between.

The chain links TRBV28 to TRBJ1-1, with 7 nucleotides matching TRBD1. The CDR3 has 13 amino acids. CDR1 MDHEN and CDR2 SYDVKM come from the germline V gene. V shed 10 bases and J 1 base; nucleotides not matched to a gene: 6. The CDR3 loop is CATWDSRNTEAFF. CDR3 DNA sequence: TGTGCCACCTGGGACAGCCGGAACACTGAAGCTTTCTTT. Full variable domain (remainder filled in from reference TRBV28 and TRBJ1-1): DVKVTQSSRYLVKRTGEKVFLECVQDMDHENMFWYRQDPGLGLRLIYFSYDVKMKEKGDIPEGYSVSREKKERFSLILESASTNQTSMYLCATWDSRNTEAFFGQGTRLTVV.

The V and J genes are TRBV18 and TRBJ2-7; D gene uncertain. Per germline, CDR1 KGHSH and CDR2 LQKENI. CDR3 length equals 13 residues. Trimming removed 3 bases from V and 7 bases from J, with 13 bases in between. The DNA of the CDR3 is TGTGCCAGCTCACCCGGGTGGGCCGGGGAGCAGTACTTC. This sequence encodes CASSPGWAGEQYF.

A remark on this clone: This sample also contains other DNA sequences that code for the same CDR3. The genes are TRBV5-1 and TRBJ2-2, with 11 positions matching TRBD2. Germline trimming cut 5 bases from V and 3 bases from J; bases unmatched to any gene: 3. CDR3 length equals 15 residues. Germline lookup yields CDR1 SGHRS and CDR2 YFSETQ. The CDR3 DNA reads as TGCGCCAGCAGTAGGGGACTAGCGGACACCGGGGAGCTGTTTTTT. As protein: CASSRGLADTGELFF.

The chain recombines TRBV21-1 with TRBJ1-5; the table's D call, TRBD1, was not checked against the DNA. TRBV21-1 is termed a pseudogene. The length of the CDR3 is 16 residues. Written as DNA, the CDR3 is TGTGCCGGGCCCCTACAGGGGGGATGGCTTGGTCAGCCCCAGCATTTT. This sequence encodes CAGPLQGGWLGQPQHF.

This clone has only one observation. The chain has TRBV2 and TRBJ2-3, with D uncertain. The CDR3 has 17 amino acids. CDR1 is SNHLY, CDR2 FYNNEI, per germline. Trimming stripped 8 bases from V and 4 bases from J, with 25 bases between. The CDR3 reads CASWPGRGRTLSDTQYF. CDR3 DNA: TGTGCCAGCTGGCCCGGACGAGGCCGCACTTTATCAGATACGCAGTATTTT.

V is TRBV27 and J is TRBJ1-5; 9 bases match TRBD1. The CDR3 is 15 residues long. Trimming took 5 bases from V and 6 from J; bases not matched to a gene: 8. CDR1 is MNHEY, CDR2 SMNVEV, per germline (reference sequence). The CDR3 loop is CASSQKTGGGQPQHF. The CDR3 DNA follows: TGTGCCAGCAGTCAAAAAACAGGGGGCGGTCAGCCCCAGCATTTT.

The V and J genes are TRBV5-1 and TRBJ1-2; D call uncertain. The CDR3 spans 14 residues. Trimming removed 0 bases at V and 4 bases at J, with 10 bases between. Germline CDR1 reads SGHRS; CDR2 reads YFSETQ. The CDR3: CASSLGNPLYGYTF. DNA of the CDR3: TGCGCCAGCAGCTTGGGCAATCCGCTCTATGGCTACACCTTC.

V and J are TRBV20-1 and TRBJ1-4; TRBD1 might be the D (5 bases). V was cut by 5 bases and J by 14 bases, with 15 bases left in between. This CDR3 is 11 amino acids long. Germline V gives CDR1 DFQATT, CDR2 SNEGSKA (reference sequence). CDR3 sequence: CSAGPGGNLFF. The CDR3 region has the DNA TGCAGTGCTGGCCCGGGGGGTAACCTGTTTTTT.

CDR3 sequence: CASSPQRGLAGGGGYNEQFF. The CDR3 nucleotides read TGTGCCAGCAGCCCACAGAGGGGACTAGCGGGAGGAGGAGGCTACAATGAGCAGTTCTTC. V and J are TRBV13 and TRBJ2-1, with 15 bases that match TRBD2. The ends lost 5 bases at V and 3 bases at J; junction bases unmatched: 14. The CDR3 contains 20 residues. CDR1 and CDR2 from the germline V gene are PRHDT and FYEKMQ (reference sequence).

The chain combines TRBV29-1 with TRBJ2-7; maybe TRBD1 (5 bases). Trimming took 5 bases from V and 2 from J, leaving 16 bases between them. Looked up from germline, CDR1 is SQVTM and CDR2 is ANQGSEA. This CDR3 has 14 residues. CDR3 nucleotides: TGCAGCGTTTCCGACAGCCTCGTTCCCTACGAGCAGTACTTC. The encoded protein is CSVSDSLVPYEQYF.

The V gene is TRBV10-3, the J gene TRBJ1-3; the D is unclear. CDR3 length: 17 amino acids. In germline, CDR1 is ENHRY, CDR2 SYGVKD. The V gene lost 0 bases and the J gene lost 4 bases, with 16 bases spanning the gap. CDR3 DNA sequence: TGTGCCATCAGTGAGTCGGCTCTCGATGGGCTCGGAAACACCATATATTTT. Amino acids: CAISESALDGLGNTIYF.

The CDR3 region has the DNA TGTGCCAGCAGCTTTCCTTTAGGGGACACTGAAGCTTTCTTT. This sequence encodes CASSFPLGDTEAFF. V gene TRBV5-4 combines with J gene TRBJ1-1, with a possible D match to TRBD1 (5 bases). CDR1 and CDR2 (germline): SGHNT, YYREEE (reference sequence). The CDR3 totals 14 residues. Trimming cost V 2 bases and J 3 bases, with 11 bases left between them. Full variable domain (remainder filled in from reference TRBV5-4 and TRBJ1-1): ETGVTQSPTHLIKTRGQQVTLRCSSQSGHNTVSWYQQALGQGPQFIFQYYREEENGRGNFPPRFSGLQFPNYSSELNVNALELDDSALYLCASSFPLGDTEAFFGQGTRLTVV.

The chain combines TRBV6-5 with TRBJ1-2; 8 nucleotides align to TRBD1. Trimming removed 4 bases from V and 8 bases from J; junction bases left unmatched: 12. This CDR3 spans 15 amino acids. Germline CDR1 and CDR2: MNHEY and SVGAGI. The CDR3 is CASSSLTGAHSGYTF. In DNA, the CDR3 is TGTGCCAGCAGTTCCCTGACAGGGGCCCATTCAGGCTACACCTTC.

In nucleotides, the CDR3 is TGTGCCAGTAAACAGGGGGCGCCTGGAAACACCATATATTTT. It codes for CASKQGAPGNTIYF. The rearrangement links TRBV19 to TRBJ1-3; 9 nucleotides agree with TRBD1. V lost 7 bases to trimming and J lost 2 bases; unmatched junction nucleotides: 3. Germline lookup yields CDR1 LNHDA and CDR2 SQIVND (reference sequence). The CDR3 extends over 14 amino acids.

A single count supports this clone. The rearrangement links TRBV9 to TRBJ2-5; 8 positions agree with TRBD1. Germline CDR1 and CDR2: SGDLS and YYNGEE. With V trimmed by 3 bases and J by 4 bases, 8 bases remained unmatched. The CDR3 extends over 15 amino acids. The CDR3 sequence is CASSGRTGYAETQYF. CDR3 bases: TGTGCCAGCAGCGGAAGGACAGGGTATGCAGAGACCCAGTACTTC.

This CDR3 reads CATSVGELPSDTQYF. The CDR3 nucleotides read TGTGCCACCAGCGTGGGGGAGCTTCCCTCAGATACGCAGTATTTT. The V and J genes are TRBV15 and TRBJ2-3; either TRBD1 or TRBD2 may fit D (5 bases each). Germline CDR1 LNHNV, CDR2 YYDKDF (reference sequence). The CDR3 extends over 15 amino acids. Trimming pared 5 bases from V and 4 bases from J, leaving 16 bases between. Full variable domain (rest looked up from reference TRBV15 and TRBJ2-3): DAMVIQNPRYQVTQFGKPVTLSCSQTLNHNVMYWYQQKSSQAPKLLFHYYDKDFNNEADTPDNFQSRRPNTSFCFLDIRSPGLGDTAMYLCATSVGELPSDTQYFGPGTRLTVL.

This chain links TRBV2 with TRBJ1-2; 7 bases are shared with TRBD1. The CDR3 length is 15 residues. Looked up from germline, CDR1 is SNHLY and CDR2 is FYNNEI. With 0 bases clipped from V and 4 bases from J, the junction kept 5 bases outside the gene matches. CDR3 sequence: CASSEAAGGIYGYTF. CDR3 sequence (DNA): TGTGCCAGCAGTGAAGCGGCAGGGGGAATCTATGGCTACACCTTC.

Remarks on this clone: This specimen includes other DNA sequences encoding the same CDR3. The V gene is TRBV5-1, the J gene TRBJ2-5; 10 bases fit TRBD2. Germline V gene sequence: CDR1 SGHRS, CDR2 YFSETQ. The CDR3 is 15 residues long. Trimming cost V 1 base and J 3 bases; bases outside gene matches: 3. CDR3 in amino acids: CASSLRLAGEETQYF. In DNA form, the CDR3 reads TGCGCCAGCAGCTTGAGGCTAGCGGGGGAAGAGACCCAGTACTTC.

This chain joins TRBV29-1 and TRBJ2-3; D call uncertain. CDR1 and CDR2 from the germline V gene are SQVTM and ANQGSEA. The CDR3 has 13 residues. Deletions cut 5 bases from V and 0 bases from J, with 9 bases between. CDR3 protein: CSVQVGSTDTQYF. CDR3 DNA: TGCAGCGTTCAAGTAGGTAGCACAGATACGCAGTATTTT.

The chain links TRBV7-3 to TRBJ2-7; tentatively, D is TRBD2 (6 bases). The CDR3 has 14 residues. CDR1 is SGHTA, CDR2 FQGTGA, per germline. Trimming cost V 5 bases and J 0 bases, with 11 bases left between them. In DNA, the CDR3 is TGTGCCAGCAGCCGGGACTCCAGCTCCTACGAGCAGTACTTC. Encoded protein: CASSRDSSSYEQYF. The variable domain in full, with the rest retrieved from reference TRBV7-3 and TRBJ2-7, is GAGVSQTPSNKVTEKGKYVELRCDPISGHTALYWYRQSLGQGPEFLIYFQGTGAADDSGLPNDRFFAVRPEGSVSTLKIQRTERGDSAVYLCASSRDSSSYEQYFGPGTRLTVT.